This T cell receptor beta chain was found in a study of T-cell memory formation after mild COVID-19. Constant-segment primers and 5'RACE yielded cDNA libraries for TCR alpha and TCR beta, each carrying sample barcodes and UMIs. Each CDR3 protein is one row after TCRdb ran MiXCR on the 5' RACE reads. The sample consists of hundreds of thousands of distinct CDR3 sequences, 15% to 20% of them appearing once. Study conclusions and caveats: The pre-infection memory compartment contained some responding clones, suggesting cross-reactive memory joined. Shrinking CD4+ clones resided mostly in CM and EM, and CD8+ ones in EMRA. Clones shrinking between day 15 and 85 showed a balanced CD4/CD8 split, and those that grew later tilted toward CD4+.

Comments on this clonotype: Its antigen is as yet unknown.

The CDR3 totals 13 residues. J lost 1 base, V lost 8 bases, and 4 bases had no gene match. J is TRBJ2-5 and V is TRBV12-3 or TRBV12-4; 7 bases align to TRBD1. The TCR comes from an adult woman who had mild COVID-19 (a few samples of this study predate the infection). Cell type and time point are not known. The source material was PBMCs or a T cell subset sorted from them (not recorded which). CDR3 loop: CASGRDSQETQYF. The CDR3, as DNA: TGTGCCAGCGGCCGGGACAGCCAAGAGACCCAGTACTTC.